This record concerns one T cell receptor (beta chain) sequence. Its target is not known. These data are taken from a study of cytomegalovirus exposure and HLA in healthy donors. Study-level points and caveats: The majority of TCR sequences were rare, yet some public TCRs appeared in many donors. A link between a missense DCLRE1C variant and TCR beta V- and J-gene trimming emerged from a later analysis.

The PCR was carried out with 60 Vbeta primers and 13 Jbeta primers. Generated by immunoSEQ multiplex PCR, the TCRdb table keeps only in-frame clones and is missing some. Among fewer than 95,000 clones listed, approximately 68% were seen once. This CDR3 has 12 amino acids. From germline, CDR1 is SNHLY and CDR2 FYNNEI. J gave up 9 bases and V 5 bases, and 4 bases lay outside the gene matches. The V call is TRBV2, the J call TRBJ2-1; 7 bases are a match to TRBD1. The sequence came from a woman aged 45 to 65 in good health and CMV-seropositive. Sequences were obtained from PBMCs. The CDR3 DNA sequence: TGTGCCAGCAGTAAAGACAGGGTTGAGCAGTTCTTC. Protein: CASSKDRVEQFF.